One and the same sample provided the 17 T cell receptor beta chains below, sequenced in a study of blood T cells in healthy people across ages. Together with a sample-barcoded 5' primer, a J-beta primer mix was included in a second PCR lasting about 6 to 11 cycles. From the 5' RACE reads, TCRdb called clonotypes with MiXCR, one entry per CDR3 protein. Of over 500,000 distinct CDR3 sequences listed, 52% were seen once; the top ten hold about 14%. Sequencing was performed on blood. The receptors stem from a woman of 80 years or more in good health.

This clonotype was counted at least ten times. The rearrangement uses TRBV7-9 and TRBJ2-3; 8 bases are shared with TRBD1. Germline-derived CDR1 and CDR2 are SEHNR and FQNEAQ (reference sequence). This CDR3 has 17 residues. V lost 1 base, J lost 1 base, and 7 bases stayed unmatched. CDR3 amino acids: CASSLGTRGQGTDTQYF. CDR3 DNA: TGTGCCAGCAGCTTAGGGACGCGGGGACAGGGCACAGATACGCAGTATTTT.

The CDR3 here is CASSPGPSSYNEQFF. DNA for the CDR3: TGTGCCAGCTCACCAGGACCAAGCTCCTACAATGAGCAGTTCTTC. This rearrangement joins TRBV18 to TRBJ2-1; D gene ambiguous. This CDR3 comprises 15 residues. Deletions cut 2 bases from V and 0 bases from J, with 8 bases between. Germline CDR1 is KGHSH and CDR2 is LQKENI.

This clonotype was seen only a few times. The V call is TRBV29-1, the J call TRBJ1-2; D possibly corresponds to TRBD1 (6 bases). Between the trimmed V and J ends, which lost 7 bases and 5 bases, there was a span of 17 bases. This CDR3 contains 13 residues. Germline V gene data show CDR1 as SQVTM and CDR2 as ANQGSEA. CDR3: CSGQERGTYGYTF. The CDR3 coding sequence is TGCAGCGGACAGGAGAGGGGGACATATGGCTACACCTTC.

The rearrangement links TRBV20-1 to TRBJ2-5; 8 nucleotides match TRBD2. Germline V gene data show CDR1 as DFQATT and CDR2 as SNEGSKA (reference sequence). The ends lost 3 bases at V and 5 bases at J; junction bases unmatched: 8. The CDR3 extends over 14 amino acids. CDR3 residues: CSAREGGGYETQYF. CDR3 DNA: TGCAGTGCTAGGGAGGGCGGGGGGTACGAGACCCAGTACTTC.

This chain joins TRBV20-1 and TRBJ1-2, with D tentatively TRBD1 (5 bases). The CDR3 has 15 residues. Trimming left V 0 bases short and J 2 bases short, with 13 bases between. From germline, CDR1 is DFQATT and CDR2 SNEGSKA (reference sequence). The CDR3 here is CSARDSQAVNYGYTF. The CDR3 nucleotides are TGCAGTGCTAGAGATTCACAGGCGGTAAACTATGGCTACACCTTC.

This clonotype came up many times. The chain joins TRBV4-1 to TRBJ2-3; D unclear. CDR1 MGHRA and CDR2 YSYEKL come from the germline V gene. Trimming cost V 3 bases and J 0 bases, with 4 bases left between them. This CDR3 comprises 13 residues. The chain's CDR3 is CASSHLSTDTQYF. CDR3 in DNA: TGCGCCAGCAGCCACCTGAGCACAGATACGCAGTATTTT.

This clonotype appeared many times. V gene TRBV2 combines with J gene TRBJ2-5, with 10 bases that match TRBD2. This CDR3 has 14 amino acids. Trimming removed 6 bases from V and 5 bases from J; junction bases left unmatched: 6. CDR1 and CDR2 from the germline V gene are SNHLY and FYNNEI. The DNA of the CDR3 is TGTGCCAGCAGGACCGGGACTAGCGTCGAGACCCAGTACTTC. Its translation is CASRTGTSVETQYF. Using reference TRBV2 and TRBJ2-5 for the parts outside the CDR3, the full variable domain is EPEVTQTPSHQVTQMGQEVILRCVPISNHLYFYWYRQILGQKVEFLVSFYNNEISEKSEIFDDQFSVERPDGSNFTLKIRSTKLEDSAMYFCASRTGTSVETQYFGPGTRLLVL.

Concerning this clonotype: The junction departs from germline at one end; a sequencing error may be responsible. This chain joins TRBV6-5 and TRBJ1-2, with D possibly TRBD1 on 5 matching bases. This CDR3 contains 15 residues. The germline gives CDR1 MNHEY, CDR2 SVGAGI. This CDR3 reads CTSSYSRGHNYGYTF. CDR3 bases: TGTACCAGCAGTTACTCCCGGGGCCATAACTATGGCTACACCTTC.

This rearrangement joins TRBV7-9 to TRBJ2-5; 9 positions agree with TRBD1. V gave up 5 bases and J gave up 5 bases; unmatched junction bases: 9. The germline CDR1 and CDR2 sequences are SEHNR and FQNEAQ (reference sequence). The CDR3 has 15 amino acids. The chain's CDR3 is CASSPIQGARETQYF. CDR3 bases: TGTGCCAGCAGCCCCATACAGGGGGCTCGGGAGACCCAGTACTTC. Variable domain in full (rest from reference TRBV7-9 and TRBJ2-5): DTGVSQNPRHKITKRGQNVTFRCDPISEHNRLYWYRQTLGQGPEFLTYFQNEAQLEKSRLLSDRFSAERPKGSFSTLEIQRTEQGDSAMYLCASSPIQGARETQYFGPGTRLLVL.

The chain employs TRBV10-3 and TRBJ1-5, with D unclear. Germline CDR1 ENHRY, CDR2 SYGVKD. Trimming stripped 0 bases from V and 6 bases from J, with 12 bases between. The CDR3 is 15 amino acids. CDR3 sequence reads: CAISESLGLGQPQHF. The CDR3 DNA is TGTGCCATCAGTGAGTCGTTAGGGCTGGGTCAGCCCCAGCATTTT.

This CDR3 is CASSEYLETQYF. The CDR3 DNA reads TGTGCCAGCAGTGAATACCTAGAGACCCAGTACTTC. V is TRBV25-1 and J is TRBJ2-5; D gene unclear. This CDR3 has 12 residues. The germline V gene has CDR1 MGHDK and CDR2 SYGVNS. Trimming left V 0 bases short and J 4 bases short, with 3 bases between.

Points on this clonotype: Given a much more abundant clone one base away, this may be a read error. V gene TRBV20-1 combines with J gene TRBJ2-5, with TRBD1 matching 8 bases. CDR3 length: 14 residues. Germline CDR1 reads DFQATT; CDR2 reads SNEGSKA (reference sequence). The V gene end was trimmed by 4 bases and the J gene end by 7 bases; junction bases not matched to a gene: 11. Here the CDR3 reads CSATPDREEGTQYF. CDR3 nucleotides: TGCAGTGCTACCCCGGACAGGGAAGAAGGGACCCAGTACTTC.

This clonotype came up many times. V is TRBV4-1 and J is TRBJ2-7; no definite D call. Trimming pared 2 bases from V and 0 bases from J, leaving 11 bases between. The germline CDR1 and CDR2 sequences are MGHRA and YSYEKL. The CDR3 has 15 residues. As DNA, the CDR3 is TGCGCCAGCAGCCAATCGGTGCACTCCTCCTACGAGCAGTACTTC. Translated, it gives CASSQSVHSSYEQYF.

A note on this clonotype: Possible read error: a much larger clone is one base away. The CDR3 bases are TGTGCCAGCAGCTTATCTGCAGGCTACGAGCAGTACTTC. Its translation is CASSLSAGYEQYF. V gene TRBV7-2 combines with J gene TRBJ2-7; D unclear. From germline, CDR1 is SGHTA and CDR2 FQGNSA. The V and J ends lost 2 bases and 3 bases respectively, with 8 bases between them. The CDR3 has 13 amino acids.

This clonotype was counted at least ten times. The chain carries TRBV12-3 or TRBV12-4 and TRBJ2-7, with 8 bases fitting TRBD1. The J segment lost 3 bases and the V segment lost 6 bases, leaving 4 bases of the junction unmatched. CDR3 length: 13 amino acids. CDR3 DNA: TGTGCCAGCAGCCACACAGGGGGCTACGAGCAGTACTTC. This gives the protein CASSHTGGYEQYF.

This clonotype was seen just once. This chain connects TRBV4-2 to TRBJ2-7; 9 bases align to TRBD1. J gave up 2 bases and V 2 bases, and 4 bases lay outside the gene matches. The CDR3 totals 15 residues. Germline V gene sequence: CDR1 LGHNA, CDR2 YNFKEQ. CDR3 residues: CASSQQQGATYEQYF. The CDR3 DNA reads TGTGCCAGCAGCCAACAACAGGGGGCTACCTACGAGCAGTACTTC.

This clonotype was detected many times. The chain uses TRBV12-3 or TRBV12-4 and TRBJ2-7; 11 nucleotides match TRBD2. V lost 2 bases and J lost 6; bases outside the gene matches: 3. This CDR3 region has 14 residues. The CDR3 region is CASSLTSGSREQYF. As DNA, the CDR3 is TGTGCCAGCAGTTTAACTAGCGGGAGCCGCGAGCAGTACTTC.